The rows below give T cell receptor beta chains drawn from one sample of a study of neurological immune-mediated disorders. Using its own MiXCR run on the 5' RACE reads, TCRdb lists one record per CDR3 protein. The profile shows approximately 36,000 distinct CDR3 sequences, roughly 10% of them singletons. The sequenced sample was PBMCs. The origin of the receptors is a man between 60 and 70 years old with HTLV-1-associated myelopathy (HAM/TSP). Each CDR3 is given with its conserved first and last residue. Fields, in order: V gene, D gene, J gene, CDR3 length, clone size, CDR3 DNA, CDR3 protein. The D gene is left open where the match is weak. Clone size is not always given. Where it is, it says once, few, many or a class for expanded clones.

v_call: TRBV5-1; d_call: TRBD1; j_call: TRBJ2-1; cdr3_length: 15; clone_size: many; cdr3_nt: TGCGCCAGCAGCCAGGACAGGGGAGGAAACAATGAGCAGTTCTTC; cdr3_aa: CASSQDRGGNNEQFF
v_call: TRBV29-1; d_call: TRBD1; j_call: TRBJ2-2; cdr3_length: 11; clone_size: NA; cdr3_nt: TGCAGCGCTCAGGGGGCCGGGGAGCTGTTTTTT; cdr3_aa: CSAQGAGELFF
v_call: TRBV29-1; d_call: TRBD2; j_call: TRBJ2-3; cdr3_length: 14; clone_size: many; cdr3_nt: TGCAGCGTGGGGGGGGGACTAGCGGGAGACACGCAGTATTTT; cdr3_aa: CSVGGGLAGDTQYF
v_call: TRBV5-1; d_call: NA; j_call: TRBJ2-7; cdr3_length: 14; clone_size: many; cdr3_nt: TGCGCCAGCAGCTTGGACAGGGAGAAGTACGAGCAGTACTTC; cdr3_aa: CASSLDREKYEQYF
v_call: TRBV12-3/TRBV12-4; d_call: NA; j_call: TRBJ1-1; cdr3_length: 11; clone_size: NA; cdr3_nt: TGTGCCAGCAGTTTACACACTGAAGCTTTCTTT; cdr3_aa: CASSLHTEAFF
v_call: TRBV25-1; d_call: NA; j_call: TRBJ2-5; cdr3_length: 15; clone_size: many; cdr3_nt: TGTGCCAGCAGTGAACCAGGGGGGGCCCGGGAGACCCAGTACTTC; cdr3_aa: CASSEPGGARETQYF
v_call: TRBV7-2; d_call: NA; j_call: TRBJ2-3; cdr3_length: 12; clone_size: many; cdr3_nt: TGTGCCAGCAGCGCGTATATTGATACGCAGTATTTT; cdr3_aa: CASSAYIDTQYF
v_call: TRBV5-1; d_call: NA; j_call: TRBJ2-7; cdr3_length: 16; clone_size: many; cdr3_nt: TGCGCCAGCAGCTTGAGGTCCGGGACGGAAAACTACGAGCAGTACTTC; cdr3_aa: CASSLRSGTENYEQYF
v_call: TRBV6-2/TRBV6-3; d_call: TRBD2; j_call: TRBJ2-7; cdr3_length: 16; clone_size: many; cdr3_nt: TGTGCCAGCAGTTACACTAGCGGGAGATCGGTGTACGAGCAGTACTTC; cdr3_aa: CASSYTSGRSVYEQYF
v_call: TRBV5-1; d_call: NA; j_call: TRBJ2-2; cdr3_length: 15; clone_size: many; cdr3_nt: TGCGCCAGCAGCTTAGGACAGCTGAACACCGGGGAGCTGTTTTTT; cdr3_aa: CASSLGQLNTGELFF
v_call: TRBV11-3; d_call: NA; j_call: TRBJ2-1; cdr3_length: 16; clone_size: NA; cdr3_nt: TGTGCCAGCAGCTTCGCAGGAGTCGGGTACTACAATGAGCAGTTCTTC; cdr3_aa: CASSFAGVGYYNEQFF
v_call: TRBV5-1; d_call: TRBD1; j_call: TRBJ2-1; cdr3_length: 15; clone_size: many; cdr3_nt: TGCGCCAGCAGCCCCGGGACAGGGGGCATCAATGAGCAGTTCTTC; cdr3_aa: CASSPGTGGINEQFF
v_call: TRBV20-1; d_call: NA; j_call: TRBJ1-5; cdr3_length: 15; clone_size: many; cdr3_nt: TGCAGTGCTGCCGACAGATCTTATAGCAATCAGCCCCAGCATTTT; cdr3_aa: CSAADRSYSNQPQHF
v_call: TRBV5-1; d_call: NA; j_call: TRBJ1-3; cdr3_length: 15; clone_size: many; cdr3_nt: TGCGCCAGCAGCTTGGGAACCCGCTCTGGAAACACCATATATTTT; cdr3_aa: CASSLGTRSGNTIYF
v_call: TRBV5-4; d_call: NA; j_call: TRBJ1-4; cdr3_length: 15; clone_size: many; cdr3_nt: TGTGCCAGCAGCTTTCACCTTGATGGTAATGAAAAACTGTTTTTT; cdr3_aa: CASSFHLDGNEKLFF
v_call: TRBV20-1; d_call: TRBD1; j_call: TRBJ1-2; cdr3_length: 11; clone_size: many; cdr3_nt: TGCAGTGCTAGCGGGACAGGTTGGGACACCTTC; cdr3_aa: CSASGTGWDTF
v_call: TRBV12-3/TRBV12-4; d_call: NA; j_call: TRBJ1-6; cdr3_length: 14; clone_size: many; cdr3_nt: TGTGCCAGCAGTTTAGGGCAATATAATTCACCCCTCCACTTT; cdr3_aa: CASSLGQYNSPLHF
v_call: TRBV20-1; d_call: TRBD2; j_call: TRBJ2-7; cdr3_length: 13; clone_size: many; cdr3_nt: TGCAGTGTCGGACTAGCGGGAGGTTACGAGCAGTACTTC; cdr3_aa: CSVGLAGGYEQYF
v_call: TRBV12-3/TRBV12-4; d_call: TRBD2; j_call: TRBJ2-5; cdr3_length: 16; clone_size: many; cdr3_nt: TGTGCCAGCAGTCAGCCCCTAGCGGGCAGCTTGGAGACCCAGTACTTC; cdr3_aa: CASSQPLAGSLETQYF
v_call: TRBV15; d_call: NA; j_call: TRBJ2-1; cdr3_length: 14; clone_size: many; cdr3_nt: TGTGCCACCAGCAGAGGGACTCAAGTCGGGGAGCAGTTCTTC; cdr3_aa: CATSRGTQVGEQFF
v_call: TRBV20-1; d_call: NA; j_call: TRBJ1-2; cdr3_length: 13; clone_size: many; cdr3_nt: TGCAGTGCTGAAGACAGGACCTCCGATGGCTACACCTTC; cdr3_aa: CSAEDRTSDGYTF
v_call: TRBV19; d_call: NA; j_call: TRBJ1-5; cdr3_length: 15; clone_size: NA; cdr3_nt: TGTGCCAGTTCGGGCGGGGGCCGCAGCAATCAGCCCCAGCATTTT; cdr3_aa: CASSGGGRSNQPQHF
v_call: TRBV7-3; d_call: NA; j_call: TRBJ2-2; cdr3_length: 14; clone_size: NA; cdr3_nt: TGTGCCAGCAGCCGGGACTTCAACACCGGGGAGCTGTTTTTT; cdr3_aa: CASSRDFNTGELFF
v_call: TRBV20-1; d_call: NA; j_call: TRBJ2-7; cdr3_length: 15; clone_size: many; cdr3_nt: TGCAGTGCTAGGCCCTTCGGACAGCAGACCTACGAGCAGTACTTC; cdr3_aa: CSARPFGQQTYEQYF
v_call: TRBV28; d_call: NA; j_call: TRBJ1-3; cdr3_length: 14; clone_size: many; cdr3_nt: TGTGCCAGCAGATCCGACGGATCTGGAAACACCATATATTTT; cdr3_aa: CASRSDGSGNTIYF
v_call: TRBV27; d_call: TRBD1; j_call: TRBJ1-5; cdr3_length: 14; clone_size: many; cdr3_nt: TGTGCCAGCAGTCCGGACAGGAGCAATCAGCCCCAGCATTTT; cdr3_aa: CASSPDRSNQPQHF
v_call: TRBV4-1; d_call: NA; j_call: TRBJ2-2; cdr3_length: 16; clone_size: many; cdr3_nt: TGCGCCAGCAGCCAAGAAACCGGCCAAAACACCGGGGAGCTGTTTTTT; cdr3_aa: CASSQETGQNTGELFF
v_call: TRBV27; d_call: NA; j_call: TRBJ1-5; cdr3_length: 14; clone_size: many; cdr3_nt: TGTGCCAGCAGTTCACGCCCTGGCAATCAGCCCCAGCATTTT; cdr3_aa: CASSSRPGNQPQHF
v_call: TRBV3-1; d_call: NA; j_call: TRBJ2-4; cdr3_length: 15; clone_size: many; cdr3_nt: TGTGCCAGCAGCCAAGATTTACAGAAGAAAAACATTCAGTACTTC; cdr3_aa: CASSQDLQKKNIQYF